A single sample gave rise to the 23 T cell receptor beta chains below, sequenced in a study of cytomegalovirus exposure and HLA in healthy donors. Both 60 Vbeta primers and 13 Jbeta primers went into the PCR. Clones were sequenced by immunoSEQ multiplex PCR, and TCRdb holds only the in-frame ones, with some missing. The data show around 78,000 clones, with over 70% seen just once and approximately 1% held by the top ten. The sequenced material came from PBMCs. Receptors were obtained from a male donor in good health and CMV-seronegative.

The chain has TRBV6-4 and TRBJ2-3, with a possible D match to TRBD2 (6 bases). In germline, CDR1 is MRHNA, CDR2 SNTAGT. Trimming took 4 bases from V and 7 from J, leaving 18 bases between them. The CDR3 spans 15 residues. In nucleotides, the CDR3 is TGTGCCAGCAGTGTGCGGCTGGGGGGTGTGAATACGCAGTATTTT. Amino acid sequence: CASSVRLGGVNTQYF.

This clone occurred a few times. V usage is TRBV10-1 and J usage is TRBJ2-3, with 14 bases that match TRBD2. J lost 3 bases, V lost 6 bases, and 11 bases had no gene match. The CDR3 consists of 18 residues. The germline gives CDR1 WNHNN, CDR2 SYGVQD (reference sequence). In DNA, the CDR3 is TGCGCCAGCAGCAGAACCGGGACTAGCGGGAGTTCGACAGATACGCAGTATTTT. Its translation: CASSRTGTSGSSTDTQYF.

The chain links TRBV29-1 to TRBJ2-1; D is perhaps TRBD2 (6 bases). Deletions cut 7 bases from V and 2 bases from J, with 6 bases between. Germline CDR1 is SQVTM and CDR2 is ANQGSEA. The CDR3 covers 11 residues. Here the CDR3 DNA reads TGCAGCGGGAGGGCCTACAATGAGCAGTTCTTC. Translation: CSGRAYNEQFF.

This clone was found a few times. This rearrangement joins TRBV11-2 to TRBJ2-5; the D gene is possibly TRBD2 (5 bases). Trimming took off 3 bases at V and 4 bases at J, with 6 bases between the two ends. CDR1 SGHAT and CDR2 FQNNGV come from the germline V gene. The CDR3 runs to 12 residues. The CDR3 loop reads CASSFEGETQYF. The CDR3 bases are TGTGCCAGCAGCTTCGAGGGAGAGACCCAGTACTTC. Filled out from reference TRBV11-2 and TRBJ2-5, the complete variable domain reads EAGVAQSPRYKIIEKRQSVAFWCNPISGHATLYWYQQILGQGPKLLIQFQNNGVVDDSQLPKDRFSAERLKGVDSTLKIQPAKLEDSAVYLCASSFEGETQYFGPGTRLLVL.

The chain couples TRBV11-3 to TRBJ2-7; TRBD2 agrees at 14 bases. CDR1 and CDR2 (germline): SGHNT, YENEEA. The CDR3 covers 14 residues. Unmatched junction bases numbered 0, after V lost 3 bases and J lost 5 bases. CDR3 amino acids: CASSLGLAGDEQYF. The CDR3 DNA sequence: TGTGCCAGCAGCTTGGGACTAGCGGGAGACGAGCAGTACTTC.

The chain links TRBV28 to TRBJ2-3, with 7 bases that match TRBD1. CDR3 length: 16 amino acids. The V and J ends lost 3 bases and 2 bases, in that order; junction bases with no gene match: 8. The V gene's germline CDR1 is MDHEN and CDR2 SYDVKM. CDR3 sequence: CASSFLGTENTDTQYF. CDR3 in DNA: TGTGCCAGCAGTTTCCTCGGGACAGAGAACACAGATACGCAGTATTTT.

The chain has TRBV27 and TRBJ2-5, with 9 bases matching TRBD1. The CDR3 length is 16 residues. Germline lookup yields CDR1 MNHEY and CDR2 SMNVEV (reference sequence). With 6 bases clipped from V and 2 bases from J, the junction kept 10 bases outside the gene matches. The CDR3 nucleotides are TGTGCCAGCAGAAAAAACACCGACAGGGGGCAAGAGACCCAGTACTTC. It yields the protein CASRKNTDRGQETQYF.

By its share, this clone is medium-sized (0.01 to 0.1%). CDR3 region: CASSQDTSDRDYEQYF. The CDR3 DNA reads as TGCGCCAGCAGCCAAGATACCAGCGACAGGGACTACGAGCAGTACTTC. The V gene is TRBV4-3, the J gene TRBJ2-7; 7 bases are shared with TRBD1. The CDR3 length is 16 residues. Germline CDR1 reads LGHNA; CDR2 reads YSLEER. V lost 0 bases, J lost 3 bases, and 8 bases stayed unmatched.

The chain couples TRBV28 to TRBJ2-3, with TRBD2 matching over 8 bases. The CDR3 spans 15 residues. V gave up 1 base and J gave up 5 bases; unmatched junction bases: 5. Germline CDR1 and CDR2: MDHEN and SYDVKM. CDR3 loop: CASSLYAGGLDTQYF. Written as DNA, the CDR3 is TGTGCCAGCAGTTTATACGCGGGAGGATTAGATACGCAGTATTTT.

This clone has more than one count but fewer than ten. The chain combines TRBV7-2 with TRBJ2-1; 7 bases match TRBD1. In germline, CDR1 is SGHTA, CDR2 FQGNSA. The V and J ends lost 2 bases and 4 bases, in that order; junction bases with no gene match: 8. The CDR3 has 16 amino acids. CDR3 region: CASSLWGQLRYNEQFF. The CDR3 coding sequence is TGTGCCAGCAGCTTATGGGGACAGTTACGTTACAATGAGCAGTTCTTC.

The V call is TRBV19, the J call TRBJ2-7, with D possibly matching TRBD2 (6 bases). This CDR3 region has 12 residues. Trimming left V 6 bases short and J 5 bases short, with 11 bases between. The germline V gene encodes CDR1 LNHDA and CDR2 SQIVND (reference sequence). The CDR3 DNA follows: TGTGCCAGTAGCGTGGGAGGTGACGAGCAGTACTTC. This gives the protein CASSVGGDEQYF.

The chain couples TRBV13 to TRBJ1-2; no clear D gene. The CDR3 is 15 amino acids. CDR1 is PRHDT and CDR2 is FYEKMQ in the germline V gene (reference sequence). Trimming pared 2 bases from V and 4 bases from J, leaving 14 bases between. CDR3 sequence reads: CASSLRNLGGYGYTF. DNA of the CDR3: TGTGCCAGCAGCTTAAGGAATCTAGGCGGCTATGGCTACACCTTC.

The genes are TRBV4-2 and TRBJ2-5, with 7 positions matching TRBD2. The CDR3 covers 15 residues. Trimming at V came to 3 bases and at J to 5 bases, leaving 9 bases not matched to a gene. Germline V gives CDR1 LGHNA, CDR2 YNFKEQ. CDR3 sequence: CASSQDLGGTETQYF. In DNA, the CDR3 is TGTGCCAGCAGCCAGGACCTGGGGGGGACGGAGACCCAGTACTTC.

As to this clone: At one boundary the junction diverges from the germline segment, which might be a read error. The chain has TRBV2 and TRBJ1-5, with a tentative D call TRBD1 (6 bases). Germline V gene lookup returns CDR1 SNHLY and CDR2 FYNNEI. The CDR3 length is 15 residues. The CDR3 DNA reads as TGTGCCAGCAGTGAAACCAGGGGAGACAATCAGCCCCAGAATTTT. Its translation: CASSETRGDNQPQNF. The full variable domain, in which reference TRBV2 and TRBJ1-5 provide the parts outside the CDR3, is EPEVTQTPSHQVTQMGQEVILRCVPISNHLYFYWYRQILGQKVEFLVSFYNNEISEKSEIFDDQFSVERPDGSNFTLKIRSTKLEDSAMYFCASSETRGDNQPQNFGDGTRLSIL.

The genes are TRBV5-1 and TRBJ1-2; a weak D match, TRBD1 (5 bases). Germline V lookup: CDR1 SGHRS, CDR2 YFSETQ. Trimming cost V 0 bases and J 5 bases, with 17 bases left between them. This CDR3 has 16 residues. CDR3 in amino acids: CASSLARDPGGYGYTF. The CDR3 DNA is TGCGCCAGCAGCTTGGCTCGGGACCCGGGAGGGTATGGCTACACCTTC.

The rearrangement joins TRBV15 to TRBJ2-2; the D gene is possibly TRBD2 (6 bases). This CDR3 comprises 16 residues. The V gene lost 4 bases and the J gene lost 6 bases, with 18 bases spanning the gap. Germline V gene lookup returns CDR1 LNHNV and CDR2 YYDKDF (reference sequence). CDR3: CATSTHGRPIPGELFF. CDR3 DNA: TGTGCCACCAGCACCCACGGGAGACCGATCCCCGGGGAGCTGTTTTTT.

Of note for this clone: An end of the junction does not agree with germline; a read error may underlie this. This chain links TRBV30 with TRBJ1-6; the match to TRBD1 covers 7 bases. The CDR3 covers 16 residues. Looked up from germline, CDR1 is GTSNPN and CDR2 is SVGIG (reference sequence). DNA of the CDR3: TGTGCCTGGAGCAACTCCCGACAGGGTTCAAGGTCACCCCTCAACTTT. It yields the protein CAWSNSRQGSRSPLNF.

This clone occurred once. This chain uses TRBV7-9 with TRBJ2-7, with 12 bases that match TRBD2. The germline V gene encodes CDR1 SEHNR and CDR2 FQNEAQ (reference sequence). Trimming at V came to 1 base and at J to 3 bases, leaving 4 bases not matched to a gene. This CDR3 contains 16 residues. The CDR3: CASSLGLAGDHYEQYF. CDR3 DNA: TGTGCCAGCAGCTTAGGACTAGCGGGGGACCACTACGAGCAGTACTTC.

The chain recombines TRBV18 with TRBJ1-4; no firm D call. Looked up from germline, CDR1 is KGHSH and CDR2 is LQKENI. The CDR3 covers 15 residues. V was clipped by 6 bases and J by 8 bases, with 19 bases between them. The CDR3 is CASSPRQAGGEKLFF. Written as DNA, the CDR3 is TGTGCCAGCTCCCCCCGGCAGGCCGGAGGGGAAAAACTGTTTTTT.

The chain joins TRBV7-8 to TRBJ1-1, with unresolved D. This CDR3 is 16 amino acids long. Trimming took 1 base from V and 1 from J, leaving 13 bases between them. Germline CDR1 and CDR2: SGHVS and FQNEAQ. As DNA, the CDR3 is TGTGCCAGCAGCTTAGTTTACGGTGGGCCGAACACTGAAGCTTTCTTT. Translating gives CASSLVYGGPNTEAFF.

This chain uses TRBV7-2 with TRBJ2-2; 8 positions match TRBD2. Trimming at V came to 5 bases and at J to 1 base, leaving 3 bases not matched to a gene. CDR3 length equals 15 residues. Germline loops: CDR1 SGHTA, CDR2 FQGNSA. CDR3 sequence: CASSREGGNTGELFF. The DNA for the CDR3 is TGTGCCAGCAGCCGGGAGGGGGGGAACACCGGGGAGCTGTTTTTT.

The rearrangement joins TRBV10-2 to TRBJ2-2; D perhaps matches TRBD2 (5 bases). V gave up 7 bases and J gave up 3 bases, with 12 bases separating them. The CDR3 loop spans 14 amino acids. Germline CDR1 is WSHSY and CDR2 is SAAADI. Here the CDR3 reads CASKLGGYTGELFF. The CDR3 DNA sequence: TGCGCCAGCAAACTAGGCGGTTACACCGGGGAGCTGTTTTTT.

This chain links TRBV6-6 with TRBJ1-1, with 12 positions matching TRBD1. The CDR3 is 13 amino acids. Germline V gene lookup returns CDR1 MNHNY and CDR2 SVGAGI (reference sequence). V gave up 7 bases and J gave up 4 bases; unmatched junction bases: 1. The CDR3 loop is CASMGQGATEAFF. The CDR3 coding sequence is TGTGCCAGCATGGGACAGGGGGCCACTGAAGCTTTCTTT.